The entry below describes one T cell receptor (beta chain). Both 60 Vbeta primers and 13 Jbeta primers went into the PCR. Sequenced by immunoSEQ multiplex PCR; TCRdb stores in-frame clones only, minus some. The sample comprises approximately 67,000 clones, roughly nine tenths of which are singletons, and around 10% rests with the top ten. This sample was included in a study of cytomegalovirus exposure and HLA in healthy donors. This CDR3 is 14 amino acids long. The J segment lost 9 bases and the V segment lost 5 bases, leaving 6 bases of the junction unmatched. Germline-derived CDR1 and CDR2 are LNHDA and SQIVND (reference sequence).

The rearrangement links TRBV19 to TRBJ2-1; TRBD2 matches 11 bases. This TCR was recovered from a young woman in good health and CMV-seropositive. Source material: PBMCs. DNA of the CDR3: TGTGCCAGTAGTCAACTAGCGGGAGACACTGAGCAGTTCTTC. Translated: CASSQLAGDTEQFF.